This passage covers 23 T cell receptor beta chains from one sample sequenced in a study of T cell repertoires in cytomegalovirus infection (dated by TCRdb to the late 2010s). Sequencing relied on an Illumina HiSeq 1500. In TCRdb, the public reads were trimmed at Q25 with fastp and aligned with MiXCR, with productive beta chains retained. Identical CDR3 proteins give one entry, which carries the most common genes and DNA. The sample records 450,000 to 600,000 distinct CDR3 sequences, 11% of which are singletons. About a tenth of the sample rests with the top ten. The specimen sequenced was PBMCs. The receptors here all came from a human donor in good health (CMV status not recorded). Some clones in this sample may be carry-over from other donors' samples.

This rearrangement joins TRBV4-2 to TRBJ2-7; weak D call: TRBD1 (6 bases). CDR1 LGHNA and CDR2 YNFKEQ come from the germline V gene. The V and J ends lost 0 bases and 3 bases respectively, with 6 bases between them. The CDR3 sequence is 13 residues long. Here the CDR3 reads CASSQEDSYEQYF. CDR3 sequence (DNA): TGTGCCAGCAGCCAAGAGGACAGCTACGAGCAGTACTTC.

This clonotype was detected ten times or more. The chain employs TRBV10-3 and TRBJ1-2; tentatively, D is TRBD1 (5 bases). The CDR3 is made up of 16 amino acids. Trimming removed 0 bases at V and 4 bases at J, with 15 bases between. Germline-derived CDR1 and CDR2 are ENHRY and SYGVKD. CDR3 sequence reads: CAISESMQGTIYGYTF. CDR3 nucleotides: TGTGCCATCAGTGAGTCGATGCAGGGTACCATCTATGGCTACACCTTC.

This clonotype occurred many times. The V gene is TRBV9, the J gene TRBJ1-6; 7 positions match TRBD1. Germline CDR1 SGDLS, CDR2 YYNGEE. V shed 3 bases, J shed 9 bases, and the junction held 9 bases outside the gene matches. The CDR3 has 15 amino acids. CDR3 loop: CASSARDSSISPLHF. The DNA of the CDR3 is TGTGCCAGCAGCGCCCGGGACAGCAGCATTTCACCCCTCCACTTT. The full variable domain, completed using reference TRBV9 and TRBJ1-6, is DSGVTQTPKHLITATGQRVTLRCSPRSGDLSVYWYQQSLDQGLQFLIQYYNGEERAKGNILERFSAQQFPDLHSELNLSSLELGDSALYFCASSARDSSISPLHFGNGTRLTVT.

This clonotype was seen at least ten times. This sequence joins TRBV6-2 or TRBV6-3 and TRBJ2-7; either TRBD1 or TRBD2 may supply D (5 bases each). Trimming took 2 bases from V and 2 from J, leaving 10 bases between them. CDR1 and CDR2 (germline): MNHEY, SVGEGT. The CDR3 is 14 amino acids. The CDR3 DNA reads TGTGCCAGCAGTTACAGGGACGCCACCTACGAGCAGTACTTC. Residues: CASSYRDATYEQYF.

With regard to this clonotype: A much more abundant neighbour one base away suggests this may be a read error. The chain has TRBV28 and TRBJ1-2; TRBD1 might be the D (5 bases). The germline V gene encodes CDR1 MDHEN and CDR2 SYDVKM. This CDR3 spans 14 amino acids. CDR3 in amino acids: CVSRFRERGYGYTF. The CDR3 DNA is TGTGTCAGCAGGTTCAGGGAACGGGGCTATGGCTACACCTTC.

Many counts were recorded for this clonotype. V and J are TRBV4-2 and TRBJ1-2; D is unresolved. This CDR3 has 17 residues. Germline V CDR1 and CDR2: LGHNA, YNFKEQ. Between the trimmed V and J ends, which lost 4 bases and 3 bases, there was a span of 21 bases. The CDR3 loop reads CASSLTRGLGFYYGYTF. CDR3 DNA sequence: TGTGCCAGCAGCCTTACGAGAGGGCTGGGATTTTACTATGGCTACACCTTC.

This clonotype has a count of ten or more. This chain uses TRBV25-1 with TRBJ2-3, with 10 bases fitting TRBD2. V lost 4 bases to trimming and J lost 3 bases; unmatched junction nucleotides: 4. The germline CDR1 and CDR2 sequences are MGHDK and SYGVNS. The CDR3 is 15 amino acids. The CDR3 region is CASSGSGGATDTQYF. The CDR3 nucleotides read TGTGCCAGCAGTGGAAGCGGGGGGGCGACAGATACGCAGTATTTT. Looking up the rest from reference TRBV25-1 and TRBJ2-3 gives the full variable domain: EADIYQTPRYLVIGTGKKITLECSQTMGHDKMYWYQQDPGMELHLIHYSYGVNSTEKGDLSSESTVSRIRTEHFPLTLESARPSHTSQYLCASSGSGGATDTQYFGPGTRLTVL.

The chain combines TRBV20-1 with TRBJ2-1, with 12 bases identical to TRBD2. After removal of 4 bases from V and 3 bases from J, the junction contained 1 base not matched to a gene. The germline V gene has CDR1 DFQATT and CDR2 SNEGSKA (reference sequence). The CDR3 is 14 residues long. This CDR3 reads CSAILAGGYNEQFF. The CDR3 DNA is TGCAGTGCTATACTAGCGGGAGGCTACAATGAGCAGTTCTTC.

This clonotype was seen many times. CDR3 coding DNA: TGCAGCGGGCAGGCGGGGATGACTAGCGGGAGTTCCTACAATGAGCAGTTCTTC. It encodes CSGQAGMTSGSSYNEQFF. V gene TRBV29-1 combines with J gene TRBJ2-1; 12 nucleotides match TRBD2. The CDR3 extends over 18 amino acids. From germline, CDR1 is SQVTM and CDR2 ANQGSEA. Trimming removed 7 bases from V and 1 base from J; junction bases left unmatched: 14.

The chain joins TRBV20-1 to TRBJ2-4; no clear D gene. The CDR3 is made up of 11 amino acids. Trimming stripped 4 bases from V and 2 bases from J, with 3 bases between. Germline V gives CDR1 DFQATT, CDR2 SNEGSKA (reference sequence). The CDR3 bases are TGCAGTGCTACGACCAAAAACATTCAGTACTTC. This codes for CSATTKNIQYF.

This clonotype was observed a few times. The chain is built from TRBV29-1 and TRBJ2-1, with D possibly TRBD1 on 5 matching bases. CDR1 is SQVTM and CDR2 is ANQGSEA in the germline V gene. There are 12 residues in the CDR3. V dropped 6 bases and J dropped 6 bases, with 12 bases sitting between them. CDR3 nucleotide sequence: TGCAGCGTGGACCTCGACAGCAATGAGCAGTTCTTC. It encodes CSVDLDSNEQFF.

V gene TRBV19 combines with J gene TRBJ2-3; unclear D gene. V dropped 6 bases and J dropped 0 bases, with 7 bases sitting between them. Germline loops: CDR1 LNHDA, CDR2 SQIVND (reference sequence). This CDR3 spans 13 amino acids. The CDR3 bases are TGTGCCAGTAGACACGACAGCACAGATACGCAGTATTTT. It encodes CASRHDSTDTQYF.

This clonotype was found a few times. The genes are TRBV11-3 and TRBJ2-2; 9 bases agree with TRBD1. The trim removed 0 bases at V and 4 bases at J, leaving 9 bases unmatched. Germline V gene sequence: CDR1 SGHNT, CDR2 YENEEA. There are 18 residues in the CDR3. The CDR3 is CASSLDHWGQGGTGELFF. The DNA for the CDR3 is TGTGCCAGCAGCTTAGATCATTGGGGACAGGGTGGCACCGGGGAGCTGTTTTTT.

This clonotype was observed at least ten times. The gene calls are TRBV9 and TRBJ2-5; 7 bases fit TRBD2. The CDR3 is 14 amino acids. Germline assignment: CDR1 SGDLS and CDR2 YYNGEE. Trimming cost V 4 bases and J 4 bases; bases outside gene matches: 7. CDR3 in amino acids: CASSSHPGGETQYF. CDR3 nucleotide sequence: TGTGCCAGCAGCTCCCACCCGGGGGGAGAGACCCAGTACTTC. Supplemented by reference TRBV9 and TRBJ2-5, the full variable domain reads DSGVTQTPKHLITATGQRVTLRCSPRSGDLSVYWYQQSLDQGLQFLIQYYNGEERAKGNILERFSAQQFPDLHSELNLSSLELGDSALYFCASSSHPGGETQYFGPGTRLLVL.

This clonotype was seen repeatedly, ten times or more. The rearrangement joins TRBV12-3 or TRBV12-4 to TRBJ2-2; D perhaps matches TRBD2 (5 bases). This CDR3 has 15 amino acids. Trimming stripped 1 base from V and 5 bases from J, with 11 bases between. CDR3 in amino acids: CASSLGTGLTGELFF. CDR3 nucleotides: TGTGCCAGCAGTTTAGGTACGGGATTGACCGGGGAGCTGTTTTTT.

This clonotype was seen a single time. Possible read error: a much larger clone is one base away. This chain links TRBV4-1 with TRBJ2-2; maybe TRBD2 (5 bases). Germline assignment: CDR1 MGHRA and CDR2 YSYEKL. This CDR3 has 12 residues. The CDR3: CASSPHVGELLF. Written as DNA, the CDR3 is TGCGCCAGCAGCCCACACGTCGGGGAGCTGCTTTTT.

This rearrangement joins TRBV7-9 to TRBJ2-1, with TRBD2 matching over 9 bases. V trimming: 4 bases; J trimming: 7 bases; junction bases outside the gene matches: 11. Germline CDR1 SEHNR, CDR2 FQNEAQ (reference sequence). The CDR3 extends over 16 amino acids. CDR3 in amino acids: CASSSLAGLGSNEQFF. In nucleotides, the CDR3 is TGTGCCAGCAGCTCCCTAGCGGGACTGGGGTCTAATGAGCAGTTCTTC.

The chain employs TRBV7-3 and TRBJ2-2; TRBD1 agrees at 7 bases. Per the germline V gene, CDR1 is SGHTA and CDR2 is FQGTGA. The CDR3 has 17 amino acids. J lost 4 bases, V lost 3 bases, and 11 bases had no gene match. The CDR3 region is CASSLQGSRTGTGELFF. DNA for the CDR3: TGTGCCAGCAGCTTGCAGGGGTCCAGGACAGGCACCGGGGAGCTGTTTTTT.

In its sample, this clonotype was seen many times. CDR3 protein: CASSLEPTGYEQYF. The CDR3 DNA reads TGCGCCAGCAGCTTGGAGCCGACCGGCTACGAGCAGTACTTC. The V gene is TRBV5-1, the J gene TRBJ2-7; D unclear. The V gene lost 0 bases and the J gene lost 3 bases, with 10 bases spanning the gap. Germline loops: CDR1 SGHRS, CDR2 YFSETQ. The length of the CDR3 is 14 residues. The variable domain in full, with the rest retrieved from reference TRBV5-1 and TRBJ2-7, is KAGVTQTPRYLIKTRGQQVTLSCSPISGHRSVSWYQQTPGQGLQFLFEYFSETQRNKGNFPGRFSGRQFSNSRSEMNVSTLELGDSALYLCASSLEPTGYEQYFGPGTRLTVT.

V and J are TRBV6-8 and TRBJ2-1, with D perhaps given as TRBD1 or TRBD2 (5 bases each). This CDR3 is 16 amino acids long. V lost 6 bases to trimming and J lost 0 bases, with 15 bases between them. Germline lookup yields CDR1 MNHGY and CDR2 SAAAGT. The CDR3 region has the DNA TGTGCCAGCAGGATCCGGGACCTCAGCTCCTACAATGAGCAGTTCTTC. Translating gives CASRIRDLSSYNEQFF.

This clonotype was found a few times. The V call is TRBV29-1, the J call TRBJ2-5, with 7 bases aligning to TRBD2. V was pared by 6 bases and J by 2 bases, with 9 bases of the junction left unmatched. Germline CDR1 reads SQVTM; CDR2 reads ANQGSEA. The CDR3 has 14 amino acids. This CDR3 is CSVPSREGQETQYF. CDR3 bases: TGCAGCGTGCCCTCCAGGGAGGGGCAAGAGACCCAGTACTTC.

This sequence joins TRBV20-1 and TRBJ2-7, with D maybe TRBD2 (6 bases). This CDR3 is built from 13 residues. Deletions cut 0 bases from V and 6 bases from J, with 12 bases between. Germline CDR1 DFQATT, CDR2 SNEGSKA (reference sequence). DNA of the CDR3: TGCAGTGCTAGAGATGCGGGGACGGGCGAGCAGTACTTC. As protein: CSARDAGTGEQYF.

Comments on this clonotype: It is likely a read error, because the conserved phenylalanine at the end of the CDR3 is missing. The V and J genes are TRBV20-1 and TRBJ1-1, with 8 bases aligning to TRBD1. The CDR3 is made up of 14 amino acids. The J segment lost 3 bases and the V segment lost 2 bases, leaving 5 bases of the junction unmatched. CDR1 and CDR2 from the germline V gene are DFQATT and SNEGSKA (reference sequence). CDR3 coding DNA: TGCAGTGCTAGATCAAACAGGGGGGACACTGAAGCTTTCCTT. Translating gives CSARSNRGDTEAFL.